Described below is a single T cell receptor beta chain sequence and its context. The target antigen is unknown. This sample is part of a study of cytomegalovirus exposure and HLA in healthy donors. Broader study findings: TCR clusters originating in the first cohort tended to co-occur in the approximately 120 validation repertoires, according to a later analysis.

The donors were part of the validation cohort, which consisted of under 150 subjects and was separate from the first cohort of hundreds of subjects. The data were produced by immunoSEQ multiplex PCR, yet TCRdb's version contains in-frame clones alone and is incomplete. The sample includes 110,000 or so clones, around 88% of them seen just once. The CDR3 contains 14 residues. V was trimmed by 7 bases and J by 5 bases, leaving 17 bases between them. Germline assignment: CDR1 MGHDK and CDR2 SYGVNS. The sample comprised PBMCs. This clonotype was sampled from a man younger than 30 in good health and CMV-seronegative. The gene calls are TRBV25-1 and TRBJ1-1; D perhaps matches TRBD1 (5 bases). The CDR3 DNA sequence: TGTGCCAGCACCAGGGCCCCTGAAGGGACTGAAGCTTTCTTT. It specifies CASTRAPEGTEAFF.